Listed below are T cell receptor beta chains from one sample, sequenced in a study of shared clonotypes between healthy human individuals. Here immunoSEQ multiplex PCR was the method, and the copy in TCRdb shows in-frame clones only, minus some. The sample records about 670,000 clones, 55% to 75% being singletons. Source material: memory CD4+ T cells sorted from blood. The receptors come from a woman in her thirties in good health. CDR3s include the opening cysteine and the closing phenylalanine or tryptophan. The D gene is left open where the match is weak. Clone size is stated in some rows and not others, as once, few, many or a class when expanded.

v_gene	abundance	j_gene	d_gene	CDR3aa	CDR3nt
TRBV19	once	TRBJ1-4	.	CASYKKGTESHATNEKLFF	TGTGCCAGTTATAAGAAGGGGACTGAATCCCATGCAACTAATGAAAAACTGTTTTTT
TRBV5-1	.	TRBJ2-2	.	CASSLGQDVTGELFF	TGCGCCAGCAGCTTGGGGCAGGATGTAACCGGGGAGCTGTTTTTT
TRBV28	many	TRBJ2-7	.	CASSSLGGGTYLGGEQYF	TGTGCCAGCAGTTCCCTCGGTGGGGGCACTTATCTTGGGGGAGAGCAGTACTTC
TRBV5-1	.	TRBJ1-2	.	CASSDQGGYTF	TGCGCCAGCAGCGACCAGGGAGGCTACACCTTC
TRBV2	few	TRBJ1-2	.	CASSGQGIYGYTF	TGTGCCAGCAGTGGCCAGGGGATCTATGGCTACACCTTC
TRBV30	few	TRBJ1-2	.	CAWRVTTGTAPQTF	TGTGCCTGGAGGGTTACGACCGGGACGGCACCACAAACCTTC
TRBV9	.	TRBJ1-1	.	CASSGDLGDTEAFF	TGTGCCAGCAGTGGGGACTTGGGGGACACTGAAGCTTTCTTT
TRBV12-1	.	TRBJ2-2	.	CASVRIAGVPGELFF	TGTGCCAGTGTCAGAATAGCGGGAGTGCCCGGGGAGCTGTTTTTT
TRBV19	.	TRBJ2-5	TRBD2	CASSKREVGSVGTQYF	TGTGCCAGTAGTAAGCGGGAGGTGGGCTCGGTGGGGACCCAGTACTTC
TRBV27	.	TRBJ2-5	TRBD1	CASSSIGGTGGKETQYF	TGTGCCAGCAGTTCAATCGGGGGGACAGGGGGCAAAGAGACCCAGTACTTC
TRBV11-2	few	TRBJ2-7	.	CASSFRHQISYEQYF	TGTGCCAGCAGCTTCCGACACCAAATCTCCTACGAGCAGTACTTC
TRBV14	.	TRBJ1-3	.	CASSQAWPSSGNTIYF	TGTGCCAGCAGCCAAGCCTGGCCTTCCTCTGGAAACACCATATATTTT
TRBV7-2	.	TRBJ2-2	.	CASSLTTGSGELFF	TGTGCCAGCAGCTTAACCACTGGGTCCGGGGAGCTGTTTTTT
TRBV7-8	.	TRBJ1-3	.	CASSGRAFSGNTIYF	TGTGCCAGCAGCGGAAGGGCCTTCTCTGGAAACACCATATATTTT
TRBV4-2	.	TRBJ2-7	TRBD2	CASSRRLAGGPSYEQYF	TGTGCCAGCAGCCGCAGACTAGCGGGAGGGCCCTCCTACGAGCAGTACTTC
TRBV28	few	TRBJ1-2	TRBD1	CATVFVRGPGYGYTF	TGTGCCACCGTGTTCGTTAGGGGGCCCGGCTATGGCTACACCTTC
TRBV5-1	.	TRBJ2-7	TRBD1	CASSLEGQTYEQYF	TGCGCCAGCAGCTTGGAGGGACAGACCTACGAGCAGTACTTC
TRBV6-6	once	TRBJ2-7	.	CASSPTRDVYEQYF	TGTGCCAGCAGCCCTACCCGGGATGTGTACGAGCAGTACTTC
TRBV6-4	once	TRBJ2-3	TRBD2	CASSERLAGADTQYF	TGTGCCAGCAGTGAGAGACTAGCGGGAGCAGATACGCAGTATTTT
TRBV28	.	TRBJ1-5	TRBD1	CASSFKGARNQPQHF	TGTGCCAGCAGTTTTAAGGGGGCGCGCAATCAGCCCCAGCATTTT
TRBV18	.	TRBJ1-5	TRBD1	CASSFYGTGGDQPQHF	TGTGCCAGCTCGTTCTACGGGACAGGGGGCGATCAGCCCCAGCATTTT
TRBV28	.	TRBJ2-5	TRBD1	CASRGRQGNLGETQYF	TGTGCCAGCAGGGGAAGACAGGGGAATTTAGGGGAGACCCAGTACTTC
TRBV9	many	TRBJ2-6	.	CASSVVGRGRGANVLTF	TGTGCCAGCAGCGTAGTAGGGCGAGGGAGAGGGGCCAACGTCCTGACTTTC
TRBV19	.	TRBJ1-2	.	CASSGRVIGYTF	TGTGCCAGTAGCGGCAGGGTGATTGGCTACACCTTC
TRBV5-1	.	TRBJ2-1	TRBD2	CASSLGGLAVIEQFF	TGCGCCAGCAGCTTGGGTGGACTAGCGGTCATTGAGCAGTTCTTC
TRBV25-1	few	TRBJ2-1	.	CASSEKGQYNEQFF	TGTGCCAGCAGTGAAAAGGGACAATACAATGAGCAGTTCTTC
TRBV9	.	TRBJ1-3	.	CASSVAGGTTIYF	TGTGCCAGCAGCGTAGCGGGGGGAACCACCATATATTTT
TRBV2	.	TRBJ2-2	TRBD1	CASSFVTGTANTGELFF	TGTGCCAGCAGTTTTGTTACCGGGACAGCGAACACCGGGGAGCTGTTTTTT